One T cell receptor beta chain is described in this entry. Relative to the germline gene, one junction end is altered; a read error may explain this. A multiplex PCR was run with 60 Vbeta primers and 13 Jbeta primers. The assay was immunoSEQ multiplex PCR, and TCRdb's table has in-frame clones only and misses some. The sample holds fewer than 100,000 clones, about 78% seen once. The sample originates from a study of cytomegalovirus exposure and HLA in healthy donors. The CDR3 spans 14 residues. Germline V CDR1 and CDR2: KGHSH, LQKENI. The clonotype comes from a male donor in good health and CMV-seronegative. The sequenced material came from PBMCs. The rearrangement uses TRBV18 and TRBJ1-2, with 8 bases aligning to TRBD1. This CDR3 reads CASPPATGDWGYTF. CDR3 coding DNA: TGTGCCAGCCCACCCGCGACAGGGGATTGGGGCTACACCTTC.